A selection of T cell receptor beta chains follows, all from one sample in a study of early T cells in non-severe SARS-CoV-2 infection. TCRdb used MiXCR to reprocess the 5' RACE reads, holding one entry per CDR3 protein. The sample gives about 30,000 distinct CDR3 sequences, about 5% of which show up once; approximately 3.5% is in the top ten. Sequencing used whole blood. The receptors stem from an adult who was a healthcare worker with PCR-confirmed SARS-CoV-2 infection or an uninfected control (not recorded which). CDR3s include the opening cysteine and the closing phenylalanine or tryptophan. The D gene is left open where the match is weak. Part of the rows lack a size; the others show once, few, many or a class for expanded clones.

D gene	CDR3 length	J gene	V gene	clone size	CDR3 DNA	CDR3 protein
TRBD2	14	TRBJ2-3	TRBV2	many	TGTGCCAGCAGTGCGGGGCTAGCGGGGTATACGCAGTATTTT	CASSAGLAGYTQYF
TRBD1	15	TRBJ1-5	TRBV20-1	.	TGCAGTGCCGACAGGGCCCTTCTAGGCAATCAGCCCCAGCATTTT	CSADRALLGNQPQHF
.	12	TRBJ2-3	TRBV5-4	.	TGTGCCAGCAGCTTGGCCGGGAATACGCAGTATTTT	CASSLAGNTQYF
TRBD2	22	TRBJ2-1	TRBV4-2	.	TGTGCCAGCAGCCAAGATGGACTAGCGGGAGGCCTATACCAGAGCTCCTACAATGAGCAGTTCTTC	CASSQDGLAGGLYQSSYNEQFF
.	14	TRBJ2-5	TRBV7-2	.	TGTGCCAGCAGTCCGGGGCCCGGTCTCAAGACCCAGTACTTC	CASSPGPGLKTQYF
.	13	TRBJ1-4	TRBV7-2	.	TGTGCCAGCAGCTTGAGGGGGAATGAAAAACTGTTTTTT	CASSLRGNEKLFF
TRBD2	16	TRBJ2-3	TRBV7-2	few	TGTGCCAGCAGCTCACTAGCGTCAATAGTCACAGATACGCAGTATTTT	CASSSLASIVTDTQYF
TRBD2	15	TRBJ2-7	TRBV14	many	TGTGCCAGCAGCCAAGATGGGACTAGCGCCTACGAGCAGTACTTC	CASSQDGTSAYEQYF
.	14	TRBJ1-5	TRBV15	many	TGTGCCACCAGCAGAGATGTCGAGGATCAGCCCCAGCATTTT	CATSRDVEDQPQHF
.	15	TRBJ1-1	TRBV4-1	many	TGCGCCAGCAGCCAGGCAGGGTGGAAGGTCACTGAAGCTTTCTTT	CASSQAGWKVTEAFF
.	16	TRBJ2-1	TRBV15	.	TGTGCCACCAGCAGACTAGCGCCAAGCTCCTACAATGAGCAGTTCTTC	CATSRLAPSSYNEQFF
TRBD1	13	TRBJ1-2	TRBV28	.	TGTGCCAGCAGTCCAGGGGGTAATTATGGCTACACCTTC	CASSPGGNYGYTF
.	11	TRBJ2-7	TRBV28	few	TGTGCCAGTCAGGGACCCTACGAGCAGTACTTC	CASQGPYEQYF
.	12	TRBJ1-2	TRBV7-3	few	TGTGCCAGCAGCTTAATGGGGTATGGCTACACCTTC	CASSLMGYGYTF
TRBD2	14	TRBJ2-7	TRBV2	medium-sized	TGTGCCAGCCGATTAGTTAGCGGGGATTACGAGCAGTACTTC	CASRLVSGDYEQYF
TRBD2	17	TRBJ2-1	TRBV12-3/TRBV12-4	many	TGTGCCAGCAGTCGTCTAGCGGGAGGCCCCGAGAGGAATGAGCAGTTCTTC	CASSRLAGGPERNEQFF
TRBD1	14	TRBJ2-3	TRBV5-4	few	TGTGCCAGCAGCTCTAGGGGGCGCACAGATACGCAGTATTTT	CASSSRGRTDTQYF
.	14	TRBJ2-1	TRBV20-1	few	TGCAGTGCTAGGGGGGCCACCTTCTACAATGAGCAGTTCTTC	CSARGATFYNEQFF
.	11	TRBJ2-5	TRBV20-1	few	TGCAGTGCTCCCACCTTAGAGACCCAGTACTTC	CSAPTLETQYF
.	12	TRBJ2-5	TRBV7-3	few	TGTGCCAGCAGCTCTAGACTCGGGGCCCAGTACTTC	CASSSRLGAQYF
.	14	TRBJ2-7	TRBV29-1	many	TGCAGCGTTGGATCGGGACTCCAAAGAGACGAGCAGTACTTC	CSVGSGLQRDEQYF
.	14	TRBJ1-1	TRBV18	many	TGTGCCAGCTCACCTACCGGACGGACTATGGAAGCTTTCTTT	CASSPTGRTMEAFF
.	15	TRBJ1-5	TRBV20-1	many	TGCAGTGCCTTAGGACCCGATAATACCAATCAGCCCCAGCATTTT	CSALGPDNTNQPQHF
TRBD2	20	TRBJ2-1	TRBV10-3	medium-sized	TGTGCCATCAGGGATTTCCCGGGACTAGCGGGAGTATCCCCCTACAATGAGCAGTTCTTC	CAIRDFPGLAGVSPYNEQFF
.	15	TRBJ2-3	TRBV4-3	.	TGCGCCAGCAGCTACAAGAGCAGGGCCACAGATACGCAGTATTTT	CASSYKSRATDTQYF
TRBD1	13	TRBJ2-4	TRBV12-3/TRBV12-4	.	TGTGCCAGCAACACAGACAGGGGTAACATTCAGTACTTC	CASNTDRGNIQYF
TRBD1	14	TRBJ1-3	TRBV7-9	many	TGTGCCAGCAGCTTTCAGGGGGAACGAAACACCATATATTTT	CASSFQGERNTIYF
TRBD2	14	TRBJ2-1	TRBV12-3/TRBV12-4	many	TGTGCCAGCAGACTAGCGGCACCTTACAATGAGCAGTTCTTC	CASRLAAPYNEQFF
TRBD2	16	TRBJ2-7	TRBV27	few	TGTGCCAGCAGTAGGGGACTAGCGGGAGACCGATACGAGCAGTACTTC	CASSRGLAGDRYEQYF
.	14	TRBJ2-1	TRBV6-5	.	TGTGCCAGCAGCAAAGGGACCACTTACAATGAGCAGTTCTTC	CASSKGTTYNEQFF
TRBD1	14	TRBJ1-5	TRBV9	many	TGTGCCAGCAGCCCGGGACAGACCGGTCAGCCCCAGCATTTT	CASSPGQTGQPQHF
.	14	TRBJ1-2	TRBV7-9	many	TGTGCCAGCAGCTTAAATCAGGGAGGGAGTGGCTACACCTTC	CASSLNQGGSGYTF
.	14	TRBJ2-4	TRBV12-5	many	TGTGCTAGTGGACCACTAGGCGTCAAAAACATTCAGTACTTC	CASGPLGVKNIQYF
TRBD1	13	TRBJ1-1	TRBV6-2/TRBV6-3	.	TGTGCCAGCAGCTATACAGGGGTTTCTGAAGCTTTCTTT	CASSYTGVSEAFF
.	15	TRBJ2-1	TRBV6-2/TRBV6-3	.	TGTGCCAGCAGTTCCTTATTAAAGGGACCCAATGAGCAGTTCTTC	CASSSLLKGPNEQFF
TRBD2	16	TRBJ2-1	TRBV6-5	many	TGTGCCAGCAGTTGGGTAGCGGGAGTTGAAAGCAATGAGCAGTTCTTC	CASSWVAGVESNEQFF
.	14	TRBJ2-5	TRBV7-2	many	TGTGCCAGCAGCTTACTTCCGGACCAAGAGACCCAGTACTTC	CASSLLPDQETQYF
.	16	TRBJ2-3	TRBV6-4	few	TGTGCCAGCAGTGACCAGGCCGCTTCGAGCACAGATACGCAGTATTTT	CASSDQAASSTDTQYF
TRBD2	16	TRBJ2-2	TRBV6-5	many	TGTGCCAGCAGTTACTCGCCTAGCGGGAGTACCGGGGAGCTGTTTTTT	CASSYSPSGSTGELFF
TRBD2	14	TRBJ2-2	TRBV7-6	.	TGTGCCAGCAGCTTAAGCGGGAGCGCCGGGGAGCTGTTTTTT	CASSLSGSAGELFF
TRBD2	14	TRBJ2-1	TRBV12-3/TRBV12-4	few	TGTGCCAGCAGCCGGAGCGGGAGGTACAATGAGCAGTTCTTC	CASSRSGRYNEQFF
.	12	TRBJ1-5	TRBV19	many	TGTGCCAGTGCGCAGGGGAATCAGCCCCAGCATTTT	CASAQGNQPQHF
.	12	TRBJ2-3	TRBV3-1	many	TGTGCCAGCAGCATACAGGGTGATACGCAGTATTTT	CASSIQGDTQYF
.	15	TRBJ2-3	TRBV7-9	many	TGTGCCAGCAGCTTACAGAGATCTAGCACAGATACGCAGTATTTT	CASSLQRSSTDTQYF
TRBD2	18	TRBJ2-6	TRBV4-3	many	TGCGCCAGCAGCCCGTCGGATAGCGGGGGCTCTGGGGCCAACGTCCTGACTTTC	CASSPSDSGGSGANVLTF
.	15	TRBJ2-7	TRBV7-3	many	TGTGCCAGCAGCTTAACGGACGGATCTCAATACGAGCAGTACTTC	CASSLTDGSQYEQYF
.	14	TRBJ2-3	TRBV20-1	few	TGCAGTGCTCCTCTCAGGGCTACCACAGATACGCAGTATTTT	CSAPLRATTDTQYF
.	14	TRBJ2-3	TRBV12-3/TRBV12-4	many	TGTGCCAGCAGTTTAGGGACTAGCACAGATACGCAGTATTTT	CASSLGTSTDTQYF
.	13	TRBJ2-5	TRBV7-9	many	TGTGCCAGCAGCTTGGGTCAAGTAGAGACCCAGTACTTC	CASSLGQVETQYF
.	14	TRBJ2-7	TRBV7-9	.	TGTGCCAGCAGCTTAGCAGTCAGGGGAGACGAGCAGTACTTC	CASSLAVRGDEQYF
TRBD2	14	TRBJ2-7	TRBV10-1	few	TGCGCCAGCAGTGATAGCGGGAGTCGGTACGAGCAGTACTTC	CASSDSGSRYEQYF
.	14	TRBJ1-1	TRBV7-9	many	TGTGCCAGCAGCCGGGGCACAAGGAACACTGAAGCTTTCTTT	CASSRGTRNTEAFF
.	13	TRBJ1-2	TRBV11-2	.	TGTGCCAGCAGCCAGACTGACTCCAATGGCTACACCTTC	CASSQTDSNGYTF
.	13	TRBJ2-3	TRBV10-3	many	TGTGCCATCAGAGTCGAAGGCACAGATACGCAGTATTTT	CAIRVEGTDTQYF
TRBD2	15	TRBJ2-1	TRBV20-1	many	TGCAGTGCTACCCCCCTAGCGGGGACGTACAATGAGCAGTTCTTC	CSATPLAGTYNEQFF